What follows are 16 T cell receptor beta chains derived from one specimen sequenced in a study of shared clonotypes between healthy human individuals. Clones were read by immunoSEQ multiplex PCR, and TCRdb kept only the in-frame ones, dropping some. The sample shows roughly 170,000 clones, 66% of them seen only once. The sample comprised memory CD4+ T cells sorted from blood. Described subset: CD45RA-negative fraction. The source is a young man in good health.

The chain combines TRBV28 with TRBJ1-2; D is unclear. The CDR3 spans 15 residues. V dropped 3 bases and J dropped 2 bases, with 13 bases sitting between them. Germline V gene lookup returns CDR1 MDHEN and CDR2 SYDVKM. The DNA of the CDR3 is TGTGCCAGCAGTTTCGGCGTCGGGTGGAACTATGGCTACACCTTC. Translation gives CASSFGVGWNYGYTF.

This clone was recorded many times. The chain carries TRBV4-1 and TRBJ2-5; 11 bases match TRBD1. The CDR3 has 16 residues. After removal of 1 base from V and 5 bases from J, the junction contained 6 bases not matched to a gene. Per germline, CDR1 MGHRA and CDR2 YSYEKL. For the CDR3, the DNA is TGCGCCAGCAGCCAAGGAGACCGGGACAGGGGGGAGACCCAGTACTTC. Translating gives CASSQGDRDRGETQYF.

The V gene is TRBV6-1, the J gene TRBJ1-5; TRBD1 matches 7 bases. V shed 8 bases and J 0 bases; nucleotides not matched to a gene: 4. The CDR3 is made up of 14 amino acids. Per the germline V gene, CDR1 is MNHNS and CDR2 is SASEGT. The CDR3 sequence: CASREGASNQPQHF. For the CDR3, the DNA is TGTGCCAGCCGGGAGGGGGCTAGCAATCAGCCCCAGCATTTT.

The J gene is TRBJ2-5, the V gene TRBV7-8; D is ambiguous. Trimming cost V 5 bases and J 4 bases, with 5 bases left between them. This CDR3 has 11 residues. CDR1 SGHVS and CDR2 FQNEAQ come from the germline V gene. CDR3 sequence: CASSALETQYF. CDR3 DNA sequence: TGTGCCAGCAGCGCGTTAGAGACCCAGTACTTC.

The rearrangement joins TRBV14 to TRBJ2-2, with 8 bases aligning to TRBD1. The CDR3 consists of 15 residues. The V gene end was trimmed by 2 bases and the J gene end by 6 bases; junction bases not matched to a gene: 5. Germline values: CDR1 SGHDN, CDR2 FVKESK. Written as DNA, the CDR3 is TGTGCCAGCAGCCAAAGGACAGGGTATTCCGGGGAGCTGTTTTTT. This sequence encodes CASSQRTGYSGELFF. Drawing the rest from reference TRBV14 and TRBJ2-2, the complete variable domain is EAGVTQFPSHSVIEKGQTVTLRCDPISGHDNLYWYRRVMGKEIKFLLHFVKESKQDESGMPNNRFLAERTGGTYSTLKVQPAELEDSGVYFCASSQRTGYSGELFFGEGSRLTVL.

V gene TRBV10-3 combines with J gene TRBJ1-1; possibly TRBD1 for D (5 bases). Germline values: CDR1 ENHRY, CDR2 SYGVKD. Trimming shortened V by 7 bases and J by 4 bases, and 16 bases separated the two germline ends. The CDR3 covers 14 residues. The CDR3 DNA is TGTGCCATCACCGAGACAGACGGGGGCACTGAAGCTTTCTTT. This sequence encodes CAITETDGGTEAFF.

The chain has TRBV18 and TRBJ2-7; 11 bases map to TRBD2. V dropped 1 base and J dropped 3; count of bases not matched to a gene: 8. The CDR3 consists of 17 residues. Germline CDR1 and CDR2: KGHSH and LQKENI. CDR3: CASSPRRVGLADYEQYF. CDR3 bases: TGTGCCAGCTCACCACGGCGGGTGGGACTAGCGGACTACGAGCAGTACTTC.

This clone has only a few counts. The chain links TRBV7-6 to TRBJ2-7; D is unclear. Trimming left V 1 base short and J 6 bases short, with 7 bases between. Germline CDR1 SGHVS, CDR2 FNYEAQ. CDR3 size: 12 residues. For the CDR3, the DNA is TGTGCCAGCAGCTTAGTTTCCGGCGAGCAGTACTTC. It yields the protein CASSLVSGEQYF.

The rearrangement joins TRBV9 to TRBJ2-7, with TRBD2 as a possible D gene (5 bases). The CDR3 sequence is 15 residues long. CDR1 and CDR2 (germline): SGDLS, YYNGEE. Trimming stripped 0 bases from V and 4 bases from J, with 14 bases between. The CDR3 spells CASSVGSVSPYEQYF. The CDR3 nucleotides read TGTGCCAGCAGCGTAGGTAGCGTGAGCCCTTACGAGCAGTACTTC.

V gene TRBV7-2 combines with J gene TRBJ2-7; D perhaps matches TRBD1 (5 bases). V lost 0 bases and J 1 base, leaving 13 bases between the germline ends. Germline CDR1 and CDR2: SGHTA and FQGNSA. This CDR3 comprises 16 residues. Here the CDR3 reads CASSLAFRQGSYEQYF. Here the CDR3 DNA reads TGTGCCAGCAGCTTAGCGTTTCGGCAGGGTTCCTACGAGCAGTACTTC.

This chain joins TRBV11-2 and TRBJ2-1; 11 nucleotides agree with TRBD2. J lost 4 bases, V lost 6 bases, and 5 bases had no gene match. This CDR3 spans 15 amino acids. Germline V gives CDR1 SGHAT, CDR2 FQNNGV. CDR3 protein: CASRLGTSGYNEQFF. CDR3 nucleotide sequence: TGTGCCAGCAGGCTAGGGACTAGCGGATACAATGAGCAGTTCTTC.

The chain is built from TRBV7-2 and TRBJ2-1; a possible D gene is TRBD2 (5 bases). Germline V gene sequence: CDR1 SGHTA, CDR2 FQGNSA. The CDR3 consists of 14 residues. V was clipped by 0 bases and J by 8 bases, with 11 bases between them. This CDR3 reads CASSLARDTHEQFF. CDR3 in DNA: TGTGCCAGCAGCTTAGCACGGGATACGCATGAGCAGTTCTTC.

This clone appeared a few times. CDR3 coding DNA: TGTGCCAGCAGCTTGGTCACTAGCGGGAGTGATACGCAGTATTTT. Translation: CASSLVTSGSDTQYF. The V and J genes are TRBV5-4 and TRBJ2-3; 11 positions agree with TRBD2. J lost 6 bases, V lost 0 bases, and 3 bases had no gene match. Germline CDR1 reads SGHNT; CDR2 reads YYREEE (reference sequence). This CDR3 is 15 amino acids long. Looking up the rest from reference TRBV5-4 and TRBJ2-3 gives the full variable domain: ETGVTQSPTHLIKTRGQQVTLRCSSQSGHNTVSWYQQALGQGPQFIFQYYREEENGRGNFPPRFSGLQFPNYSSELNVNALELDDSALYLCASSLVTSGSDTQYFGPGTRLTVL.

Here the CDR3 reads CASIPDRHF. The CDR3, as DNA: TGTGCCAGCATCCCGGACCGGCATTTT. The chain uses TRBV9 and TRBJ1-5; D is undetermined. The CDR3 contains 9 residues. V lost 6 bases to trimming and J lost 15 bases, with 10 bases between them. From germline, CDR1 is SGDLS and CDR2 YYNGEE.

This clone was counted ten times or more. This chain's CDR3 is CASSWGLAGGEQYF. CDR3 sequence (DNA): TGTGCCAGCAGCTGGGGACTAGCGGGAGGCGAGCAGTACTTC. J is TRBJ2-7 and V is TRBV5-6, with 15 bases aligning to TRBD2. This CDR3 has 14 residues. Germline CDR1 is SGHDT and CDR2 is YYEEEE. V lost 3 bases, J lost 6 bases, and 1 base stayed unmatched.

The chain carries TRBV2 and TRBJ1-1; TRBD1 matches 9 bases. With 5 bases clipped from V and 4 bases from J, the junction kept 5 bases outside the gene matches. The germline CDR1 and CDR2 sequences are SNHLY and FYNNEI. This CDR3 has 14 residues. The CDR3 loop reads CASSQQGASTEAFF. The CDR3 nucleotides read TGTGCCAGCAGTCAACAGGGGGCAAGCACTGAAGCTTTCTTT.